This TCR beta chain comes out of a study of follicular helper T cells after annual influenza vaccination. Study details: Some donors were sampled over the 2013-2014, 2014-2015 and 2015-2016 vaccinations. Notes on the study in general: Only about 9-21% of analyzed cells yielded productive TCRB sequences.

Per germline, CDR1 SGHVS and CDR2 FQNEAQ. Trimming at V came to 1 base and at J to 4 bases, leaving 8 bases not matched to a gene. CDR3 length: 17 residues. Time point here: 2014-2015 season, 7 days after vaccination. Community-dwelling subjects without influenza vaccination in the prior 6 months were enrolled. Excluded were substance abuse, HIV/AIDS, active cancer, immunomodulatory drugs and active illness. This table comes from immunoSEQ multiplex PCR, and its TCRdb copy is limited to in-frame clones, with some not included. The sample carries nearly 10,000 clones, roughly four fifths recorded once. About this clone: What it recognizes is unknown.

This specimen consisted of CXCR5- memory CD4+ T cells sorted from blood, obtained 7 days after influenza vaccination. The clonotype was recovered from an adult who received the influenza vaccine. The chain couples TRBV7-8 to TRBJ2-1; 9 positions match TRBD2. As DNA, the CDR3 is TGTGCCAGCAGCTTAGTTTTCCTAGCGGGGAAATACAATGAGCAGTTCTTC. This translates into CASSLVFLAGKYNEQFF. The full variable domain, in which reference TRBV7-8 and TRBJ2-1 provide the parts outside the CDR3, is GAGVSQSPRYKVAKRGQDVALRCDPISGHVSLFWYQQALGQGPEFLTYFQNEAQLDKSGLPSDRFFAERPEGSVSTLKIQRTQQEDSAVYLCASSLVFLAGKYNEQFFGPGTRLTVL.